The clone carrying this TCR beta chain appeared a few times. The antigen remains unidentified. Germline V CDR1 and CDR2: SEHNR, FQNEAQ (reference sequence). Trimming removed 0 bases from V and 3 bases from J, with 11 bases in between. The CDR3 loop spans 15 amino acids. The record originates from a study of identical twins. Study outcomes and limitations: Analyses of zero insertions could, in part, be confounded by invariant MAIT and iNKT cells. Out-of-frame alpha sequences shared between twins exhibited an excess of low generation probability.

MiXCR, applied by TCRdb to the 5' RACE reads, yields one record per CDR3 protein. The sample carries under 350,000 distinct CDR3 sequences, roughly 10% recorded once. The same data also went into a second study, on yellow fever vaccine responses in identical twins. That report notes: Convergence reportedly seemed to mark part of the twins' vaccine T cell response, with personalization marking the rest.

The sample comprised CD8+ T cells sorted from blood. The rearrangement links TRBV7-9 to TRBJ2-5; D is unclear. This receptor was taken from a woman younger than 35 in good health. CDR3 DNA: TGTGCCAGCAGCTTAGCGAGGAGTGACAAAGAGACCCAGTACTTC. Protein product: CASSLARSDKETQYF.